This T cell receptor beta chain stems from a study of shared clonotypes between healthy human individuals. Trimming took off 4 bases at V and 5 bases at J, with 9 bases between the two ends. Germline V gives CDR1 SGHTS, CDR2 YDEGEE. This CDR3 contains 13 residues. Sequencing was performed with immunoSEQ multiplex PCR; in TCRdb, only in-frame clones are kept and a portion is missing. The sample holds some 2,000,000 clones; roughly 95% are singletons and the top ten take approximately 1.2%. CD45RO-negative CD8 cells positively selected for CCR7 made up the naive population, which excluded terminally differentiated effector memory CD45RA+ cells. A note on this clone: Distinct nucleotide sequences in the sample also encode this CDR3.

The TCR originated in a young man in good health. Sequenced input: naive CD8+ T cells sorted from blood. This chain joins TRBV5-8 and TRBJ2-2; no reliable D call. Here the CDR3 DNA reads TGTGCCAGCAGCCCACCCCGGACCGGGGAGCTGTTTTTT. It specifies CASSPPRTGELFF.